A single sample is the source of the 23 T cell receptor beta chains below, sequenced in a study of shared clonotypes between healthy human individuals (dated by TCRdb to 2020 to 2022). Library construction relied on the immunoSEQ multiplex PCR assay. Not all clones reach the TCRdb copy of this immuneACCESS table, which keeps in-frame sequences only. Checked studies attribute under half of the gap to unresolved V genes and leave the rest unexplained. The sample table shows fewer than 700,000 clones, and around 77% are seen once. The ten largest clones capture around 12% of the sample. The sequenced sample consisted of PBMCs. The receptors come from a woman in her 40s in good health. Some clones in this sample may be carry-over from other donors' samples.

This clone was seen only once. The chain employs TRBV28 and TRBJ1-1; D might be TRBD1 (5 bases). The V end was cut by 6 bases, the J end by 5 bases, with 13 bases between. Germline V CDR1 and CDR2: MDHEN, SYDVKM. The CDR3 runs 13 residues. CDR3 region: CASRPWGGTEAFF. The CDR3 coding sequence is TGTGCCAGCAGGCCATGGGGGGGAACTGAAGCTTTCTTT.

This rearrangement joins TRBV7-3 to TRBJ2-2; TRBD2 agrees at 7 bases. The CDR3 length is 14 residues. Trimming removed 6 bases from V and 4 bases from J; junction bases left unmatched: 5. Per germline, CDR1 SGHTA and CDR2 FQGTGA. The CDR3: CASSSSGFTGELFF. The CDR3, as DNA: TGTGCCAGCAGTAGTAGCGGGTTCACCGGGGAGCTGTTTTTT.

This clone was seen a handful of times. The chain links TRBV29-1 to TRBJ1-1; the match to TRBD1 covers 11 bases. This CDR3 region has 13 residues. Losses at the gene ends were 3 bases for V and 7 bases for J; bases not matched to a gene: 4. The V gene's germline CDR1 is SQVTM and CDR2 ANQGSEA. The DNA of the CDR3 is TGCAGCGTTGAGGGGACAGGGGGGAGTGAAGCTTTCTTT. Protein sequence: CSVEGTGGSEAFF.

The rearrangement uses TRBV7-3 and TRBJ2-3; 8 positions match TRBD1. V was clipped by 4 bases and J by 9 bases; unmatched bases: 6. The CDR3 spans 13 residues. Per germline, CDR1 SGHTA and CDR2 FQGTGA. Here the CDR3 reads CASSSDRQGTQYF. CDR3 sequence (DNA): TGTGCCAGCAGCTCGGATCGACAGGGGACGCAGTATTTT.

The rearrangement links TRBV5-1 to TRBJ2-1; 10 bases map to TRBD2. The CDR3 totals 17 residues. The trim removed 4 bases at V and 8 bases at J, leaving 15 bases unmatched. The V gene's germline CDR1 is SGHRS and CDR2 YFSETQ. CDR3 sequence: CASSAVLAGAVGHEQFF. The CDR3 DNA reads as TGCGCCAGCAGCGCCGTGCTAGCGGGAGCGGTGGGGCATGAGCAGTTCTTC.

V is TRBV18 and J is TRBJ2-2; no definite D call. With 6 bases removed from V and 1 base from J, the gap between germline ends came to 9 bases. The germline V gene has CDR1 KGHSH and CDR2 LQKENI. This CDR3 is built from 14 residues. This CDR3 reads CASSVDLNTGELFF. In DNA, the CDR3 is TGTGCCAGCTCTGTAGACCTGAACACCGGGGAGCTGTTTTTT.

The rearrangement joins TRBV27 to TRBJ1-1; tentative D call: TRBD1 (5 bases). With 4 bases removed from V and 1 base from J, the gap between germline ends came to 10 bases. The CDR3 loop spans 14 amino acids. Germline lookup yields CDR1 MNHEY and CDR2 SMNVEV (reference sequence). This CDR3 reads CASSSRQKNTEAFF. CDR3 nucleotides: TGTGCCAGCAGTTCGAGACAGAAGAACACTGAAGCTTTCTTT.

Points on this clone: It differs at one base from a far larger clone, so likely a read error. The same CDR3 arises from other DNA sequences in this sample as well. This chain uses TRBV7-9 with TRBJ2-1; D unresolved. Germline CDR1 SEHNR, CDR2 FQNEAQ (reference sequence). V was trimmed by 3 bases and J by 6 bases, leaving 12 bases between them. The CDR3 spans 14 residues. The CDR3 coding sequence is TGTGCCAGCAGCTTGGCCTCGTCTGGCAATGAGCAGTTCTTC. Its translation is CASSLASSGNEQFF. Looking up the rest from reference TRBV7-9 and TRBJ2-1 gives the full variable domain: DTGVSQNPRHKITKRGQNVTFRCDPISEHNRLYWYRQTLGQGPEFLTYFQNEAQLEKSRLLSDRFSAERPKGSFSTLEIQRTEQGDSAMYLCASSLASSGNEQFFGPGTRLTVL.

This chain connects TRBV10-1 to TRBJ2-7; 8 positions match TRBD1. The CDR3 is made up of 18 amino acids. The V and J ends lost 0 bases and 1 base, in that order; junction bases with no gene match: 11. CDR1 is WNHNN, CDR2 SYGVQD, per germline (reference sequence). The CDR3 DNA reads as TGCGCCAGCAGTGAGTCAGCAGGGGGCATCAACGCATCCTACGAGCAGTACTTC. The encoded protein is CASSESAGGINASYEQYF.

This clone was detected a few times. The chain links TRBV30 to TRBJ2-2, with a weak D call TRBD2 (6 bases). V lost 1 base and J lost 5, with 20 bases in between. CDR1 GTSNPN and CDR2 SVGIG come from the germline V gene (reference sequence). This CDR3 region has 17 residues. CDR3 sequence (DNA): TGTGCCTGGAGTGATCCCTTCGGAGGGCCGAGGACCGGGGAGCTGTTTTTT. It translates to CAWSDPFGGPRTGELFF.

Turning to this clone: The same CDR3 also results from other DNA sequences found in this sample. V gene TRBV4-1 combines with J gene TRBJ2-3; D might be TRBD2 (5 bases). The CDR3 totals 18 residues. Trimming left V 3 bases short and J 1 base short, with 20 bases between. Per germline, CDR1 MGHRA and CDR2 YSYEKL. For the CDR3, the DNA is TGCGCCAGCAGCCATCCTCGGGATCGTGGCGGACGCACAGATACGCAGTATTTT. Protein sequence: CASSHPRDRGGRTDTQYF.

The CDR3: CASSPLALAPYEQYF. The CDR3 DNA sequence: TGTGCCAGCAGCCCCCTAGCGTTGGCCCCCTACGAGCAGTACTTC. The genes are TRBV6-5 and TRBJ2-7; D is possibly TRBD2 (6 bases). Trimming cost V 6 bases and J 2 bases, with 17 bases left between them. CDR3 length: 15 residues. CDR1 is MNHEY and CDR2 is SVGAGI in the germline V gene.

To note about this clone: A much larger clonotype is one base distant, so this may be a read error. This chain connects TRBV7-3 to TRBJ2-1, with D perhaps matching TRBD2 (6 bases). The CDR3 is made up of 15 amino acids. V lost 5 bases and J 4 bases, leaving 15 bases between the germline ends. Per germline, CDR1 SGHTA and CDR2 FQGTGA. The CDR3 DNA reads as TGTGCCAGCAGCCCCGTCGCGGGAAAGTACAATGAGCAGTTCTTC. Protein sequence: CASSPVAGKYNEQFF.

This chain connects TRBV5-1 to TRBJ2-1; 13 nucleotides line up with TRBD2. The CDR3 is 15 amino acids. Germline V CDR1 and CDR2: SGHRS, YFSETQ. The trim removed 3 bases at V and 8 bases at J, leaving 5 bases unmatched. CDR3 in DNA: TGCGCCAGCAGCTCCGGGACTAGCGGGATTGATGAGCAGTTCTTC. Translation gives CASSSGTSGIDEQFF.

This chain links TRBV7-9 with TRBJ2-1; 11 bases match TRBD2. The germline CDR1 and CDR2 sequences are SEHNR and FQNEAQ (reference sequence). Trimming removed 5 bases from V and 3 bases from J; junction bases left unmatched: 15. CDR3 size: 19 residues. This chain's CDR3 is CASSPGGWVGTSGYNEQFF. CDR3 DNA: TGTGCCAGCAGCCCGGGGGGTTGGGTAGGGACTAGCGGCTACAATGAGCAGTTCTTC.

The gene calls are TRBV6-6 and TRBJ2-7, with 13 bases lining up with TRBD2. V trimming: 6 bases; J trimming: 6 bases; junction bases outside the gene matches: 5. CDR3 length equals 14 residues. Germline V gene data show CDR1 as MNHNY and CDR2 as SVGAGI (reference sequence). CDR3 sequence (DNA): TGTGCCAGCAGAGGGACTAGCGGGAATCTCGAGCAGTACTTC. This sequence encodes CASRGTSGNLEQYF.

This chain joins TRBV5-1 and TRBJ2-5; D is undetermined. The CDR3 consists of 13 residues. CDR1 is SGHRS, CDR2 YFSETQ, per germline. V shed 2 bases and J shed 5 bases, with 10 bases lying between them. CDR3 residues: CASSFSGYETQYF. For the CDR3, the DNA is TGCGCCAGCAGCTTCTCCGGGTATGAGACCCAGTACTTC.

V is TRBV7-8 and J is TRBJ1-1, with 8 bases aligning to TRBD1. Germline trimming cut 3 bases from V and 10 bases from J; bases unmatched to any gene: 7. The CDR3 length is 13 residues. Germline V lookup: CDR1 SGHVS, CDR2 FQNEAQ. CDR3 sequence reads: CASSLVTGVGAFF. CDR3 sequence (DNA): TGTGCCAGCAGCTTGGTGACAGGGGTCGGAGCTTTCTTT.

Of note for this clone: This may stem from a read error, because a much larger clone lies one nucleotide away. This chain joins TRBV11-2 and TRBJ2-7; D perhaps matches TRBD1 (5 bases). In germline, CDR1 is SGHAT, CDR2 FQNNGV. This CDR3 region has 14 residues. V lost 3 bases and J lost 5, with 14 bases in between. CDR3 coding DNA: TGTGCCAGCAGCTTTCGGGCAGGGCAGGACGAGCAGTACTTC. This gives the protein CASSFRAGQDEQYF.

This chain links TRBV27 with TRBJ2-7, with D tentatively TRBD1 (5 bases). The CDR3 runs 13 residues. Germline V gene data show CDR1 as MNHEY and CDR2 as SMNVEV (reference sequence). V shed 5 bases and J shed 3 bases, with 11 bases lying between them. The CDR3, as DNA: TGTGCCAGCAGTCCCGCCCAGGGCTACGAGCAGTACTTC. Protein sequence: CASSPAQGYEQYF.

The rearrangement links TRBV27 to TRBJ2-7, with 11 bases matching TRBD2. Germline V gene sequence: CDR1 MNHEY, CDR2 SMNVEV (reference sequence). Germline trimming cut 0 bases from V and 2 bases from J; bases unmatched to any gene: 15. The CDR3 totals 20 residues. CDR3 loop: CASSLSLSRSSGRLTYEQYF. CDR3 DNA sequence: TGTGCCAGCAGTTTATCGCTCTCGCGGTCTAGCGGGAGGCTTACCTACGAGCAGTACTTC.

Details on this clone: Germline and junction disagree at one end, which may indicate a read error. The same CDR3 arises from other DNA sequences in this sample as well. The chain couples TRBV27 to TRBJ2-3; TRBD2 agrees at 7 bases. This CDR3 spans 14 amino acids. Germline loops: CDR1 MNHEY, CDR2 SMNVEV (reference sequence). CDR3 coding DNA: TGTGCCAGCAGTAGGGAGGGCCGCACGGATACGCAGTATTTT. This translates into CASSREGRTDTQYF.

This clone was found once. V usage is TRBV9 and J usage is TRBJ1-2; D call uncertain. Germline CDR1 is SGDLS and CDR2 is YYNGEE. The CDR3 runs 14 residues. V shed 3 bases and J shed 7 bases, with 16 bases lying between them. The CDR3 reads CASSGPRGWGGYTF. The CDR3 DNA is TGTGCCAGCAGCGGGCCCCGGGGATGGGGTGGCTACACCTTC.